The clone carrying this T cell receptor (beta chain) was seen only a few times. This entry comes from a study of blood T cell repertoires in COVID-19. Sequencing was performed with immunoSEQ multiplex PCR; in TCRdb, only in-frame clones are kept and a portion is missing. Of 65,000 to 70,000 clones in the sample, roughly 85% are singletons; the top ten hold approximately 20%. V gave up 10 bases and J gave up 0 bases, with 9 bases separating them. The CDR3 totals 12 residues. Germline V lookup: CDR1 SNHLY, CDR2 FYNNEI. Specimen: peripheral blood. The rearrangement joins TRBV2 to TRBJ1-1; D may be TRBD1 (6 bases). The source is a woman of 80 years or more with acute or convalescent COVID-19. The CDR3, as DNA: TGTGCCATACAGGGAATGAACACTGAAGCTTTCTTT. This sequence encodes CAIQGMNTEAFF.